This T cell receptor beta chain was identified in a study of CXCR3-negative and CXCR3-positive naive CD8 T cells. The TRB libraries of cDNA were built by UMI-labeled 5' RACE. After re-calling the 5' RACE reads, TCRdb lists one entry per CDR3 protein, DNA absent. Its table lists about 130,000 distinct CDR3 sequences. Per germline, CDR1 SQVTM and CDR2 ANQGSEA. The CDR3 spans 16 residues. Study results and limitations: Fresh PBMCs served for most assays, and CXCR3 expression fell partially after cryopreservation. High diversity, comparable across both naive subsets, contrasted with much lower diversity in memory CD8+ cells. CXCR3-positive naive cells carried more hydrophobic TRB CDR3s than CXCR3-negative ones.

Worth noting for this clonotype: The antigen is unknown.

This sequence was found in a human donor in good health. Some clones in this sample may be carry-over from other donors' samples. The J gene is TRBJ2-1, the V gene TRBV29-1; TCRdb selects TRBD1, and the lack of DNA leaves this call unchecked. The sequenced sample was naive CXCR3- CD8+ T cells from blood. Regarding subset: CD45RO-CCR7+CD27+CD95- naive CD8+ T cells lacking CXCR3 (TNR3-). The CDR3 is CSVPPNGQISYNEQFF.